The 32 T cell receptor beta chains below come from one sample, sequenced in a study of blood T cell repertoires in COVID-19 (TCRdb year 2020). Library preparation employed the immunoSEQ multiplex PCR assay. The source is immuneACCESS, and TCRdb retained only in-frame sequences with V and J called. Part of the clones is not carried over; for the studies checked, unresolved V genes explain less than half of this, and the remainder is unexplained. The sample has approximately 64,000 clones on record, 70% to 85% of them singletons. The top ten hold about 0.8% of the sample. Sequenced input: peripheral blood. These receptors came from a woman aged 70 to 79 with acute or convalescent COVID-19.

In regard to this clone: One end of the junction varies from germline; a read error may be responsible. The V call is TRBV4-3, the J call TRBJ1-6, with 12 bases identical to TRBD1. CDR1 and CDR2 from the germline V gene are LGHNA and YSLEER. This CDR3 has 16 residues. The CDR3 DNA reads TGCGCCAGCAGCAAAGAGGTTGGGACAGGGGGCTCACCCCTCCACTTT. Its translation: CASSKEVGTGGSPLHF.

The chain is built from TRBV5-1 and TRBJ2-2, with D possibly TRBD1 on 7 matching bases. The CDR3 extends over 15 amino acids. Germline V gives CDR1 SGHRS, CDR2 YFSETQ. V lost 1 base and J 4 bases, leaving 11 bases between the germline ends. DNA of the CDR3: TGCGCCAGCAGCTTGTCAGGGGGGACCACCGGGGAGCTGTTTTTT. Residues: CASSLSGGTTGELFF.

Here the CDR3 DNA reads TGTGCCAGCAGCGTAGGGGGGGAAAGTCAGCCCCAGCATTTT. Its translation: CASSVGGESQPQHF. The chain is built from TRBV9 and TRBJ1-5; D is perhaps TRBD1 (5 bases). Trimming removed 0 bases from V and 6 bases from J, with 10 bases in between. The CDR3 extends over 14 amino acids. Germline-derived CDR1 and CDR2 are SGDLS and YYNGEE.

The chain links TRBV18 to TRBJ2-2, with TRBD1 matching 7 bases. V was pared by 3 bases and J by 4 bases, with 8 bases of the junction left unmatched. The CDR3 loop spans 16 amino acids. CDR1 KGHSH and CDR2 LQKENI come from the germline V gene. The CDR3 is CASSPQRGQGTGELFF. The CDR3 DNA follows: TGTGCCAGCTCACCCCAGAGGGGGCAAGGCACCGGGGAGCTGTTTTTT.

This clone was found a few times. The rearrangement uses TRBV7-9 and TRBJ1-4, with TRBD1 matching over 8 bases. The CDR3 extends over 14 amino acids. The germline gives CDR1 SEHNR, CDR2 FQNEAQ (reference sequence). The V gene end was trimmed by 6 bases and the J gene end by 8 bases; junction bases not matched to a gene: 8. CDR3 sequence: CASRTGTGREKLFF. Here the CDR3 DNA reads TGTGCCAGCAGGACCGGGACAGGTCGGGAAAAACTGTTTTTT.

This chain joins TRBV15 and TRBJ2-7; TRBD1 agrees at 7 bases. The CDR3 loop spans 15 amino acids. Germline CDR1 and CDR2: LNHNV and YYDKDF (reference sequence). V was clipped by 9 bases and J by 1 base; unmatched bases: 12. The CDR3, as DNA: TGTGCCACTAGCCCAACCACAGGGGATTCCTACGAGCAGTACTTC. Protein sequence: CATSPTTGDSYEQYF.

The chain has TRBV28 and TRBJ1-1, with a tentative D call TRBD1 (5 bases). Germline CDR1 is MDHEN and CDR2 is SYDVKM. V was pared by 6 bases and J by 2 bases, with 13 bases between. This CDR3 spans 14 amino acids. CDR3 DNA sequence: TGTGCCAGCAGGAAAGGACACTTAAACACTGAAGCTTTCTTT. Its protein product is CASRKGHLNTEAFF.

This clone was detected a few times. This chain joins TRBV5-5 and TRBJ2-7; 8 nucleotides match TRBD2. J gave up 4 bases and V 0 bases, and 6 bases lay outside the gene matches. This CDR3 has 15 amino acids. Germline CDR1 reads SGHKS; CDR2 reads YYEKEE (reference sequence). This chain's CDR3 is CASSLGAGGPYEQYF. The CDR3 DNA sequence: TGTGCCAGCAGCTTGGGTGCGGGGGGTCCGTACGAGCAGTACTTC.

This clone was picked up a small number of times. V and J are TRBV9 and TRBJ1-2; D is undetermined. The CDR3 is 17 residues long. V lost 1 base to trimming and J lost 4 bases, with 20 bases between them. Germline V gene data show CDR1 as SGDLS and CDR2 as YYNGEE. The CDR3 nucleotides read TGTGCCAGCAGCGTAACCGCCGCTTGGGAGTCCGCCTATGGCTACACCTTC. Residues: CASSVTAAWESAYGYTF.

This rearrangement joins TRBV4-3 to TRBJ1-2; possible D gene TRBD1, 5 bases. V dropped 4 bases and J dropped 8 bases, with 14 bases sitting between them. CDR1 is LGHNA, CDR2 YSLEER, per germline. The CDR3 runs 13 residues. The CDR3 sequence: CASSPGGTAGYTF. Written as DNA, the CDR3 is TGCGCCAGCAGCCCCGGGGGAACCGCCGGCTACACCTTC.

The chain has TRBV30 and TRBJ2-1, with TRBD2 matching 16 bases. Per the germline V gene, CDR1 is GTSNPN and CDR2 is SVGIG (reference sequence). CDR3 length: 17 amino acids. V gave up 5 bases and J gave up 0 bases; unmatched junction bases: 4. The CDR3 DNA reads TGTGCCTGGTCCGGGACTAGCGGGGGGGGCTCCTACAATGAGCAGTTCTTC. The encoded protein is CAWSGTSGGGSYNEQFF.

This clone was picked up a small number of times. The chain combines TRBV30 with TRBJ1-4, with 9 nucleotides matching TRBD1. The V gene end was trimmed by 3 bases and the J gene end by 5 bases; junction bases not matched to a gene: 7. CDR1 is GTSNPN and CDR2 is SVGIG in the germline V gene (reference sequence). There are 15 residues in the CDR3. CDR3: CAWRNRQGGNEKLFF. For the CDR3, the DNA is TGTGCCTGGAGAAACAGACAGGGGGGGAATGAAAAACTGTTTTTT.

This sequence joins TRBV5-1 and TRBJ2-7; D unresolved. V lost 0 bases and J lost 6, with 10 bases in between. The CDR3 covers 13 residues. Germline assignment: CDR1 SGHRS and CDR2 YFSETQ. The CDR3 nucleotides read TGCGCCAGCAGCTTGGTAGAATCAGGCGAGCAGTACTTC. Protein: CASSLVESGEQYF.

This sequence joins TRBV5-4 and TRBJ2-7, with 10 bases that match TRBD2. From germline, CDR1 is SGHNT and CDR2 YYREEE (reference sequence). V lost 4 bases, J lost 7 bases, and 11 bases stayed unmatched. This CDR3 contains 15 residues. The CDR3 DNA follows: TGTGCCAGCAGCACCGGACTAGCGGAGGCAAGGGAGCAGTACTTC. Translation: CASSTGLAEAREQYF. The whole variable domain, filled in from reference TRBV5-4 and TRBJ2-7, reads ETGVTQSPTHLIKTRGQQVTLRCSSQSGHNTVSWYQQALGQGPQFIFQYYREEENGRGNFPPRFSGLQFPNYSSELNVNALELDDSALYLCASSTGLAEAREQYFGPGTRLTVT.

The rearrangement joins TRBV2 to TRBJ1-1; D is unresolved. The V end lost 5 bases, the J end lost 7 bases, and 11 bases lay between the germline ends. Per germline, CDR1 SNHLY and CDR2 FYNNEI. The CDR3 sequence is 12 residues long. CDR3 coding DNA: TGTGCCAGCAGTCCCGACTCTAATGAAGCTTTCTTT. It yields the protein CASSPDSNEAFF. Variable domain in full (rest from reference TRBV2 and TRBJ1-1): EPEVTQTPSHQVTQMGQEVILRCVPISNHLYFYWYRQILGQKVEFLVSFYNNEISEKSEIFDDQFSVERPDGSNFTLKIRSTKLEDSAMYFCASSPDSNEAFFGQGTRLTVV.

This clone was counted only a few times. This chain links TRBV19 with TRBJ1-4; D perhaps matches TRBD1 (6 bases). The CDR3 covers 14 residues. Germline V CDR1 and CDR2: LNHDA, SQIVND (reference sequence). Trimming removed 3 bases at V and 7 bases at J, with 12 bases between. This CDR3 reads CASSIRDMSEKLFF. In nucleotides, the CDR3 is TGTGCCAGTAGTATCAGGGACATGAGTGAAAAACTGTTTTTT.

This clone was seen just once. CDR3 loop: CASSALAESIYEQYF. DNA of the CDR3: TGTGCCAGCAGCGCACTAGCGGAGTCAATTTACGAGCAGTACTTC. The V call is TRBV9, the J call TRBJ2-7, with 8 bases identical to TRBD2. The CDR3 loop spans 15 amino acids. Germline CDR1 SGDLS, CDR2 YYNGEE. V gave up 3 bases and J gave up 4 bases; unmatched junction bases: 9.

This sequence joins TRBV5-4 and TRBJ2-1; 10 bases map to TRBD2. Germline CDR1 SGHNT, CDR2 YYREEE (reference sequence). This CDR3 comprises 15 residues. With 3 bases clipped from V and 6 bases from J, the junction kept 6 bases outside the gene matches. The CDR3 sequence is CASSSPQRGGNEQFF. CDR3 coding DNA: TGTGCCAGCAGCTCCCCGCAGCGGGGGGGCAATGAGCAGTTCTTC. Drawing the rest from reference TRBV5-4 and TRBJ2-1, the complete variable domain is ETGVTQSPTHLIKTRGQQVTLRCSSQSGHNTVSWYQQALGQGPQFIFQYYREEENGRGNFPPRFSGLQFPNYSSELNVNALELDDSALYLCASSSPQRGGNEQFFGPGTRLTVL.

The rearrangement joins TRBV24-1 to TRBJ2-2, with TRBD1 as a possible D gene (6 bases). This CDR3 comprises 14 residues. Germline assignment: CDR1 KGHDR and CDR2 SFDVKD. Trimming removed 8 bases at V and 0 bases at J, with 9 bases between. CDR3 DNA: TGTGCCACCATGAGGACAGCGAACACCGGGGAGCTGTTTTTT. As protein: CATMRTANTGELFF.

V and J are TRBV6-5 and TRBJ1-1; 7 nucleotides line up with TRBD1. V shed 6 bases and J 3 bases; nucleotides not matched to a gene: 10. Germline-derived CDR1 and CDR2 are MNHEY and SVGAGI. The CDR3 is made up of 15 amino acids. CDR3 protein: CASSPGEGADTEAFF. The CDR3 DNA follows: TGTGCCAGCAGCCCCGGAGAGGGGGCGGACACTGAAGCTTTCTTT.

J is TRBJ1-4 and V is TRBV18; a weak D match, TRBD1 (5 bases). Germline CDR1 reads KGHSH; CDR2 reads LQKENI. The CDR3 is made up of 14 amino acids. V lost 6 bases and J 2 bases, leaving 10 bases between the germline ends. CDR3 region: CASSQGATNEKLFF. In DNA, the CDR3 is TGTGCCAGCTCCCAAGGGGCGACTAATGAAAAACTGTTTTTT.

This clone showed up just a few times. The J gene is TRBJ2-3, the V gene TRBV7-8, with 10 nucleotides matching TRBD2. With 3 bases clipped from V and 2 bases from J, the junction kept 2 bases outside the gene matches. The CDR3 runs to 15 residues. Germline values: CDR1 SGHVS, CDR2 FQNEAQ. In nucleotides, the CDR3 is TGTGCCAGCAGCTTTCTAGCGGGGGCCACAGATACGCAGTATTTT. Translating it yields CASSFLAGATDTQYF.

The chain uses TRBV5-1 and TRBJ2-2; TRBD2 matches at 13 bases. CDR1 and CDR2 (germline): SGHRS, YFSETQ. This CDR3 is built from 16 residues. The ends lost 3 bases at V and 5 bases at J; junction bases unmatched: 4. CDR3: CASSWGLAGRTGELFF. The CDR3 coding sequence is TGCGCCAGCAGCTGGGGACTAGCGGGAAGGACCGGGGAGCTGTTTTTT.

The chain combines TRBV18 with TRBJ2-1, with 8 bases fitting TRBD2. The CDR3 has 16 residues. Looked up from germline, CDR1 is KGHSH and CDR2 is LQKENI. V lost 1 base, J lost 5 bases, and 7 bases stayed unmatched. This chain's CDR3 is CASSPREGTRHNEQFF. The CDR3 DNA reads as TGTGCCAGCTCACCACGGGAAGGGACTAGACACAATGAGCAGTTCTTC.

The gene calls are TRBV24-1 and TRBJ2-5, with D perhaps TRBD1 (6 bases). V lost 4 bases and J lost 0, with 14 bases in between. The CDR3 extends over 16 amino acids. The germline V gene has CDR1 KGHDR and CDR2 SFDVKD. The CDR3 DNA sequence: TGTGCCACCAGTGAAGCCGGGACACCCTACCAAGAGACCCAGTACTTC. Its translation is CATSEAGTPYQETQYF.

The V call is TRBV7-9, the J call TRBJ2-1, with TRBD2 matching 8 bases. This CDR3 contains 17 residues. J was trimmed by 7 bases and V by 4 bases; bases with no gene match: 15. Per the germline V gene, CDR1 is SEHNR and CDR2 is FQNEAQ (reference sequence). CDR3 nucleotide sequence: TGTGCCAGCAGCTCCAGGGATTCAGCGGGGGTAGTGAATGAGCAGTTCTTC. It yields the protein CASSSRDSAGVVNEQFF.

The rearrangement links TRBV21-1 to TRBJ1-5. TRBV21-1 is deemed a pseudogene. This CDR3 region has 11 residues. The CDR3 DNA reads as TGTGCCAGCAGCAAGCGGAAGCCCCAGCATTTT. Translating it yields CASSKRKPQHF.

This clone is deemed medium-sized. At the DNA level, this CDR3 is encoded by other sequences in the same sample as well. CDR3 coding DNA: TGCGCCAGCAGCTTAGGGCTAGCGGGCCATGAGCAGTTCTTC. Residues: CASSLGLAGHEQFF. The chain joins TRBV5-1 to TRBJ2-1, with 8 bases that match TRBD2. V lost 2 bases, J lost 8 bases, and 6 bases stayed unmatched. This CDR3 region has 14 residues. Germline-derived CDR1 and CDR2 are SGHRS and YFSETQ.

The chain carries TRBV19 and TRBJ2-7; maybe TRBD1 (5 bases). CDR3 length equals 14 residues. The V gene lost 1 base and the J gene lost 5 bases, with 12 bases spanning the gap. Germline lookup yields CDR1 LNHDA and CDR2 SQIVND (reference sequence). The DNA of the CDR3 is TGTGCCAGTAGTATAGGGGGCAGCCGGAACGAGCAGTACTTC. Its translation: CASSIGGSRNEQYF.

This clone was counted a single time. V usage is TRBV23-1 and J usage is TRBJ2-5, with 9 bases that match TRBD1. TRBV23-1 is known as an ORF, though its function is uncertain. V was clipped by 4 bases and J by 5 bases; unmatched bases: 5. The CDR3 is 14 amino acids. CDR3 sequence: CASSPFTGGETQYF. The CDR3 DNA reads TGCGCCAGCAGTCCATTTACAGGGGGCGAGACCCAGTACTTC.

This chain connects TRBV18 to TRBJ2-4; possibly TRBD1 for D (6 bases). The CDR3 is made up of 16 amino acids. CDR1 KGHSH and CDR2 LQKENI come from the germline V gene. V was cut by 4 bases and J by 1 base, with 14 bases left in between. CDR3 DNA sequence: TGTGCCAGCTCACAAACACAGGGTGACGCCAAAAACATTCAGTACTTC. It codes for CASSQTQGDAKNIQYF.

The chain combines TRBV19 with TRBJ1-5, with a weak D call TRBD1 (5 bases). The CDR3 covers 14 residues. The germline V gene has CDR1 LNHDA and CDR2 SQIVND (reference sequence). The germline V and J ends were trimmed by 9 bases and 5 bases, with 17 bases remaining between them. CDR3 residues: CASGRQGSYQPQHF. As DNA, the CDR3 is TGTGCCAGCGGCCGGCAGGGCAGCTATCAGCCCCAGCATTTT.